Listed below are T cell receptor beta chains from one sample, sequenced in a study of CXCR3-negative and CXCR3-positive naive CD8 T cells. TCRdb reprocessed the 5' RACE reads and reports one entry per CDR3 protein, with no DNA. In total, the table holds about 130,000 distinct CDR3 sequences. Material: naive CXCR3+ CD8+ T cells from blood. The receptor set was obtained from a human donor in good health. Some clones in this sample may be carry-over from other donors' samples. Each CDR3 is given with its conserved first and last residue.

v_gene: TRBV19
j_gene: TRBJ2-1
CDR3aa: CASSIGNEQFF

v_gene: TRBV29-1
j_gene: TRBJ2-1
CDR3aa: CSVEEDKSYNEQFF

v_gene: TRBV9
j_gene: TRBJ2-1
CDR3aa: CASSNPGTGGFDEQFF

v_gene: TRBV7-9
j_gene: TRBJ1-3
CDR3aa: CASSLEGFSGNTIYF

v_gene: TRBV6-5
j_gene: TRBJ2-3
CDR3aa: CASSPGQGPDTQYF

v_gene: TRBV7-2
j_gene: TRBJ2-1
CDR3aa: CASSLLAGGPGNEQFF

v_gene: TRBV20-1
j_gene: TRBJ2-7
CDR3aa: CSASGEGSSYEQYF

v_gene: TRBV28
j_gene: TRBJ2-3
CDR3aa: CASSLSLQRELDTQYF

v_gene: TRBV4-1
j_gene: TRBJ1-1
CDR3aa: CASSPDGGSWEAFF

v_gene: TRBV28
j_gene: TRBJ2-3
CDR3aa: CASSSRPSSTDTQYF